The 16 T cell receptor beta chains given below trace back to one sample, sequenced in a study of OX40 agonist ivuxolimab in advanced cancers. The method was immunoSEQ multiplex PCR; TCRdb's version includes in-frame clones alone and lacks a portion of them. This sample yields 78,000 or so clones, of which around 86% are seen a single time; 0.68% belongs to the top ten. Here the sequenced sample was CD4+ or CD8+ T cells sorted from blood, taken in a trial of the OX40 agonist ivuxolimab. The receptor source for this set is an adult with an advanced solid tumor such as melanoma, head and neck, liver or kidney cancer.

V and J are TRBV27 and TRBJ2-1; D might be TRBD2 (6 bases). The germline CDR1 and CDR2 sequences are MNHEY and SMNVEV (reference sequence). The CDR3 has 14 residues. V was trimmed by 5 bases and J by 4 bases, leaving 12 bases between them. The CDR3 loop is CASSLGLAYNEQFF. Here the CDR3 DNA reads TGTGCCAGCAGTCTGGGACTGGCTTACAATGAGCAGTTCTTC.

This chain links TRBV19 with TRBJ2-1; 8 positions agree with TRBD2. The CDR3 has 14 residues. Germline V CDR1 and CDR2: LNHDA, SQIVND (reference sequence). J gave up 4 bases and V 5 bases, and 4 bases lay outside the gene matches. CDR3 loop: CASSAGTSYNEQFF. Here the CDR3 DNA reads TGTGCCAGTAGTGCCGGGACTAGTTACAATGAGCAGTTCTTC.

This sequence joins TRBV6-5 and TRBJ1-1; D unclear. V lost 6 bases and J lost 7, with 18 bases in between. The CDR3 has 14 residues. The germline gives CDR1 MNHEY, CDR2 SVGAGI. CDR3 DNA: TGTGCCAGCAGCCGAAATATCGGAACCTATGAAGCTTTCTTT. Translated: CASSRNIGTYEAFF.

The CDR3, as DNA: TGTGCCAGCAGCGAGCCGGACAGGGGAAGAAATCAGCCCCAGCATTTT. This translates into CASSEPDRGRNQPQHF. This chain links TRBV6-6 with TRBJ1-5; TRBD1 agrees at 9 bases. V lost 6 bases to trimming and J lost 4 bases; unmatched junction nucleotides: 10. CDR1 and CDR2 from the germline V gene are MNHNY and SVGAGI (reference sequence). This CDR3 contains 16 residues.

The chain recombines TRBV7-9 with TRBJ2-5, with 9 bases identical to TRBD2. V was clipped by 5 bases and J by 5 bases; unmatched bases: 12. CDR1 SEHNR and CDR2 FQNEAQ come from the germline V gene (reference sequence). CDR3 length: 16 residues. The CDR3 sequence: CASSRAAGGPHETQYF. DNA of the CDR3: TGTGCCAGCAGCCGGGCCGCGGGGGGGCCCCACGAGACCCAGTACTTC. Full variable domain (remainder filled in from reference TRBV7-9 and TRBJ2-5): DTGVSQNPRHKITKRGQNVTFRCDPISEHNRLYWYRQTLGQGPEFLTYFQNEAQLEKSRLLSDRFSAERPKGSFSTLEIQRTEQGDSAMYLCASSRAAGGPHETQYFGPGTRLLVL.

The gene calls are TRBV28 and TRBJ2-7, with D perhaps assigned TRBD1 or TRBD2 (6 bases each). The CDR3 sequence is 12 residues long. CDR1 is MDHEN, CDR2 SYDVKM, per germline. Deletions cut 11 bases from V and 1 base from J, with 12 bases between. The CDR3: CAVGGGSYEQYF. The CDR3 DNA follows: TGTGCCGTCGGGGGCGGATCCTACGAGCAGTACTTC.

The chain recombines TRBV9 with TRBJ2-3; the D is unclear. Germline V lookup: CDR1 SGDLS, CDR2 YYNGEE. The V and J ends lost 0 bases and 0 bases respectively, with 8 bases between them. There are 15 residues in the CDR3. CDR3 residues: CASSVVPTSTDTQYF. As DNA, the CDR3 is TGTGCCAGCAGCGTAGTACCCACTAGCACAGATACGCAGTATTTT.

The chain joins TRBV28 to TRBJ1-2; D is undetermined. V was cut by 2 bases and J by 8 bases, with 12 bases left in between. Germline CDR1 reads MDHEN; CDR2 reads SYDVKM. This CDR3 spans 13 amino acids. The CDR3, as DNA: TGTGCCAGCAGTTTACCGGGAGGGCGGGGCTACACCTTC. It yields the protein CASSLPGGRGYTF.

Remarks on this clone: Additional DNA sequences in this sample encode the identical CDR3. The chain uses TRBV19 and TRBJ2-6, with D unclear. Germline V gene lookup returns CDR1 LNHDA and CDR2 SQIVND (reference sequence). The CDR3 runs to 15 residues. V was pared by 1 base and J by 1 base, with 5 bases between. The CDR3 DNA follows: TGTGCCAGTAGTATAGGAGCGTCTGGGGCCAACGTCCTGACTTTC. Translated, it gives CASSIGASGANVLTF.

The chain uses TRBV5-4 and TRBJ1-5; D uncertain. The CDR3 length is 14 residues. V lost 4 bases and J 1 base, leaving 9 bases between the germline ends. CDR1 is SGHNT, CDR2 YYREEE, per germline (reference sequence). CDR3 nucleotide sequence: TGTGCCAGCAGCCCCAGTCCCAGCAATCAGCCCCAGCATTTT. This translates into CASSPSPSNQPQHF.

The chain joins TRBV18 to TRBJ1-5; 7 nucleotides align to TRBD1. In germline, CDR1 is KGHSH, CDR2 LQKENI. The length of the CDR3 is 16 residues. V was pared by 4 bases and J by 0 bases, with 6 bases of the junction left unmatched. CDR3 nucleotide sequence: TGTGCCAGCTCACTAGGGACAGAGATTAGCAATCAGCCCCAGCATTTT. It yields the protein CASSLGTEISNQPQHF.

The chain combines TRBV18 with TRBJ1-4; D perhaps matches TRBD1 (6 bases). V lost 6 bases to trimming and J lost 7 bases, with 12 bases between them. This CDR3 is 13 amino acids long. Germline CDR1 and CDR2: KGHSH and LQKENI. This CDR3 is CASSGGTSEKLFF. Written as DNA, the CDR3 is TGTGCCAGCTCCGGGGGCACAAGTGAAAAACTGTTTTTT.

The rearrangement uses TRBV18 and TRBJ1-6; D might be TRBD1 (6 bases). CDR1 and CDR2 (germline): KGHSH, LQKENI. The CDR3 contains 15 residues. V was clipped by 1 base and J by 5 bases, with 9 bases between them. This CDR3 reads CASSPQQGDNSPLHF. The CDR3 DNA sequence: TGTGCCAGCTCACCACAACAGGGTGATAATTCACCCCTCCACTTT.

The chain is built from TRBV5-1 and TRBJ2-2; 7 nucleotides agree with TRBD1. The CDR3 sequence is 16 residues long. The junction had 6 bases not matched to a gene; V was cut back by 0 bases and J by 4 bases. CDR1 SGHRS and CDR2 YFSETQ come from the germline V gene. For the CDR3, the DNA is TGCGCCAGCAGCTTGGCCCGACAGGGCGGCACCGGGGAGCTGTTTTTT. Translating it yields CASSLARQGGTGELFF.

This rearrangement joins TRBV10-1 to TRBJ2-5; TRBD1 is a possible D gene (5 bases). Germline V gene sequence: CDR1 WNHNN, CDR2 SYGVQD (reference sequence). Deletions cut 2 bases from V and 5 bases from J, with 9 bases between. The CDR3 is made up of 13 amino acids. Written as DNA, the CDR3 is TGCGCCAGCAGTGAGGCAGGGAAGGAGACCCAGTACTTC. It yields the protein CASSEAGKETQYF.

The chain employs TRBV7-2 and TRBJ2-5, with D maybe TRBD2 (5 bases). Trimming stripped 1 base from V and 2 bases from J, with 8 bases between. Per germline, CDR1 SGHTA and CDR2 FQGNSA. The CDR3 spans 14 residues. The CDR3 reads CASSLGGIQETQYF. CDR3 nucleotides: TGTGCCAGCAGCTTAGGAGGGATACAAGAGACCCAGTACTTC.